The 26 T cell receptor beta chains in this list originate from one sample, sequenced in a study of blood T cell repertoires in COVID-19. Assay used: immunoSEQ multiplex PCR; TCRdb lists only in-frame clones, some missing. The data contain approximately 62,000 clones, about 87% of them singletons. Sequenced input: peripheral blood. The receptors come from a human donor with active COVID-19. The donor label of this sample is uncertain.

V and J are TRBV7-2 and TRBJ2-5; a weak D match, TRBD2 (7 bases). Trimming stripped 1 base from V and 4 bases from J, with 16 bases between. Germline V gives CDR1 SGHTA, CDR2 FQGNSA. This CDR3 contains 16 residues. The CDR3 region is CASSLGDTSAGETQYF. The CDR3 nucleotides are TGTGCCAGCAGCTTAGGGGACACTAGCGCGGGAGAGACCCAGTACTTC.

In the case of this clone: Mismatch with germline at one junction end may stem from a read error. J is TRBJ2-5 and V is TRBV5-5, with a possible D match to TRBD1 (6 bases). Looked up from germline, CDR1 is SGHKS and CDR2 is YYEKEE (reference sequence). CDR3 length equals 14 residues. CDR3 bases: TGTGCCAGCAGCCGCGACAGGTTTATAGAGTCCCAGTACTTC. This translates into CASSRDRFIESQYF. The full variable domain, its missing parts supplied by reference TRBV5-5 and TRBJ2-5, is DAGVTQSPTHLIKTRGQQVTLRCSPISGHKSVSWYQQVLGQGPQFIFQYYEKEERGRGNFPDRFSARQFPNYSSELNVNALLLGDSALYLCASSRDRFIESQYFGPGTRLLVL.

The chain links TRBV6-6 to TRBJ1-2, with 9 bases matching TRBD1. This CDR3 contains 16 residues. Trimming took 0 bases from V and 6 from J; bases not matched to a gene: 8. Germline CDR1 and CDR2: MNHNY and SVGAGI (reference sequence). CDR3 in amino acids: CASSYSSRTGVDGYTF. CDR3 in DNA: TGTGCCAGCAGTTACTCGAGTCGGACAGGGGTTGATGGCTACACCTTC.

J is TRBJ2-5 and V is TRBV7-2, with 9 positions matching TRBD2. Germline V lookup: CDR1 SGHTA, CDR2 FQGNSA. V trimming: 1 base; J trimming: 6 bases; junction bases outside the gene matches: 3. The CDR3 has 14 residues. CDR3 coding DNA: TGTGCCAGCAGCTTAGGGCGGGAGGGGAAGACCCAGTACTTC. Residues: CASSLGREGKTQYF.

This rearrangement joins TRBV30 to TRBJ2-3; 13 bases align to TRBD2. J gave up 2 bases and V 1 base, and 3 bases lay outside the gene matches. Germline V gene data show CDR1 as GTSNPN and CDR2 as SVGIG (reference sequence). The CDR3 contains 16 residues. Here the CDR3 DNA reads TGTGCCTGGAGTGCCGGGACTAGCGGGGCCACAGATACGCAGTATTTT. Translation gives CAWSAGTSGATDTQYF. Filled out from reference TRBV30 and TRBJ2-3, the complete variable domain reads SQTIHQWPATLVQPVGSPLSLECTVEGTSNPNLYWYRQAAGRGLQLLFYSVGIGQISSEVPQNLSASRPQDRQFILSSKKLLLSDSGFYLCAWSAGTSGATDTQYFGPGTRLTVL.

Only one count was recorded for this clone. The chain combines TRBV6-5 with TRBJ1-5; no reliable D call. V was cut by 2 bases and J by 1 base, with 3 bases left in between. The CDR3 extends over 13 amino acids. CDR1 is MNHEY and CDR2 is SVGAGI in the germline V gene. The CDR3 spells CASSYQSNQPQHF. The CDR3 region has the DNA TGTGCCAGCAGTTACCAAAGCAATCAGCCCCAGCATTTT.

The CDR3 is CATSVTTGGGNSPLHF. CDR3 DNA: TGTGCCACCAGCGTAACGACAGGGGGGGGAAATTCACCCCTCCACTTT. The rearrangement uses TRBV15 and TRBJ1-6; 9 bases align to TRBD1. The germline gives CDR1 LNHNV, CDR2 YYDKDF (reference sequence). The junction had 9 bases not matched to a gene; V was cut back by 5 bases and J by 7 bases. The CDR3 covers 16 residues.

The V gene is TRBV9, the J gene TRBJ2-1, with 8 bases identical to TRBD2. Germline V gives CDR1 SGDLS, CDR2 YYNGEE. With 4 bases clipped from V and 7 bases from J, the junction kept 10 bases outside the gene matches. This CDR3 region has 15 residues. In nucleotides, the CDR3 is TGTGCCAGCAGCCTAGACGGGGGGGCCTGGAATGAGCAGTTCTTC. Protein product: CASSLDGGAWNEQFF.

The chain has TRBV18 and TRBJ1-6; weak D call: TRBD1 (5 bases). Trimming removed 1 base at V and 7 bases at J, with 14 bases between. The CDR3 is 16 residues long. Germline V gives CDR1 KGHSH, CDR2 LQKENI. DNA for the CDR3: TGTGCCAGCTCACCACTTTCCGGGACTCGCAATTCACCCCTCCACTTT. Its translation is CASSPLSGTRNSPLHF.

This clone appeared a single time. The chain links TRBV6-5 to TRBJ1-2, with TRBD1 matching over 10 bases. CDR1 is MNHEY and CDR2 is SVGAGI in the germline V gene. Trimming removed 6 bases from V and 6 bases from J; junction bases left unmatched: 4. This CDR3 has 13 residues. CDR3 in DNA: TGTGCCAGCAGGCCCGGGACAGGGGATGGCTACACCTTC. Protein: CASRPGTGDGYTF.

This sequence joins TRBV13 and TRBJ2-1, with 8 bases lining up with TRBD2. The CDR3 totals 14 residues. CDR1 PRHDT and CDR2 FYEKMQ come from the germline V gene (reference sequence). Trimming cost V 6 bases and J 8 bases; bases outside gene matches: 9. CDR3 DNA sequence: TGTGCCAGCAGGGCGCGGGGGGCCCCCGATGAGCAGTTCTTC. Translated, it gives CASRARGAPDEQFF.

The chain couples TRBV29-1 to TRBJ1-1; D might be TRBD1 (5 bases). Germline V gene data show CDR1 as SQVTM and CDR2 as ANQGSEA. The V end was cut by 0 bases, the J end by 4 bases, with 15 bases between. The CDR3 consists of 15 residues. CDR3 region: CSVEEDGQGSTEAFF. CDR3 DNA: TGCAGCGTTGAAGAGGATGGTCAGGGATCCACTGAAGCTTTCTTT.

V and J are TRBV4-2 and TRBJ1-2, with a possible D match to TRBD1 (5 bases). CDR3 length: 14 amino acids. V was shortened by 4 bases and J by 7 bases, with 16 bases between the two germline ends. Germline-derived CDR1 and CDR2 are LGHNA and YNFKEQ. The CDR3: CASSPGRARGGYTF. The CDR3 coding sequence is TGTGCCAGCAGCCCAGGCAGGGCCCGAGGTGGCTACACCTTC.

This chain connects TRBV27 to TRBJ1-2; 9 nucleotides agree with TRBD1. The CDR3 is 14 amino acids. V lost 4 bases to trimming and J lost 2 bases; unmatched junction nucleotides: 2. The germline V gene has CDR1 MNHEY and CDR2 SMNVEV (reference sequence). The CDR3 region has the DNA TGTGCCAGCAGTTCGGACAGGGGCAACTATGGCTACACCTTC. This encodes CASSSDRGNYGYTF.

The CDR3 loop reads CASSLGPGNTGELFF. As DNA, the CDR3 is TGTGCCAGCAGTTTAGGGCCCGGGAACACCGGGGAGCTGTTTTTT. J is TRBJ2-2 and V is TRBV27; D gene uncertain. The V end lost 2 bases, the J end lost 1 base, and 8 bases lay between the germline ends. Germline CDR1 MNHEY, CDR2 SMNVEV (reference sequence). The CDR3 is 15 residues long.

The chain recombines TRBV27 with TRBJ1-2, with D hard to call. The CDR3 runs to 11 residues. The germline V gene encodes CDR1 MNHEY and CDR2 SMNVEV (reference sequence). Between the trimmed V and J ends, which lost 8 bases and 8 bases, there was a span of 12 bases. The CDR3 DNA reads as TGTGCCAGCTTATCAGTGTGGGGCTACACCTTC. Amino acids: CASLSVWGYTF.

The chain links TRBV5-1 to TRBJ1-3; D not certain. The CDR3 covers 15 residues. The V gene's germline CDR1 is SGHRS and CDR2 YFSETQ. Trimming pared 2 bases from V and 0 bases from J, leaving 9 bases between. CDR3 DNA sequence: TGCGCCAGCAGCTTCGGGAGCGGCTCTGGAAACACCATATATTTT. It codes for CASSFGSGSGNTIYF.

The chain recombines TRBV6-5 with TRBJ2-1, with D perhaps TRBD1 (6 bases). The CDR3 spans 14 residues. Germline V gene data show CDR1 as MNHEY and CDR2 as SVGAGI. V was cut by 4 bases and J by 5 bases, with 12 bases left in between. CDR3 sequence reads: CASSWTDTDNEQFF. For the CDR3, the DNA is TGTGCCAGCAGTTGGACAGACACTGACAATGAGCAGTTCTTC.

This clone has only one observation. The chain links TRBV7-9 to TRBJ1-1; weak D call: TRBD1 (5 bases). CDR1 and CDR2 (germline): SEHNR, FQNEAQ (reference sequence). Trimming removed 7 bases at V and 1 base at J, with 13 bases between. The CDR3 runs 14 residues. CDR3 amino acids: CASTEARANTEAFF. In DNA, the CDR3 is TGTGCCAGCACCGAGGCCAGGGCGAACACTGAAGCTTTCTTT.

The chain uses TRBV10-1 and TRBJ2-1; 10 positions match TRBD2. Germline CDR1 is WNHNN and CDR2 is SYGVQD (reference sequence). V lost 4 bases, J lost 7 bases, and 13 bases stayed unmatched. The CDR3 is made up of 17 amino acids. The CDR3 is CASSATFLAGAPNEQFF. For the CDR3, the DNA is TGCGCCAGCAGTGCGACCTTCCTAGCGGGGGCACCAAATGAGCAGTTCTTC.

This clone showed up just a few times. The CDR3 is CASSSTPDTQYF. In nucleotides, the CDR3 is TGTGCCAGCAGTTCTACTCCAGATACGCAGTATTTT. This rearrangement joins TRBV6-2 or TRBV6-3 to TRBJ2-3, with unresolved D. With 4 bases removed from V and 4 bases from J, the gap between germline ends came to 6 bases. This CDR3 region has 12 residues. CDR1 and CDR2 (germline): MNHEY, SVGEGT.

This clone was observed once. The chain uses TRBV18 and TRBJ1-5; 8 nucleotides agree with TRBD1. Trimming cost V 2 bases and J 3 bases; bases outside gene matches: 6. Germline V lookup: CDR1 KGHSH, CDR2 LQKENI. The CDR3 has 16 amino acids. Here the CDR3 reads CASSPRGQGLNQPQHF. For the CDR3, the DNA is TGTGCCAGCTCACCAAGAGGACAGGGCCTCAATCAGCCCCAGCATTTT.

V gene TRBV7-2 combines with J gene TRBJ2-7; 8 bases map to TRBD1. Germline-derived CDR1 and CDR2 are SGHTA and FQGNSA. The CDR3 length is 14 residues. Trimming removed 1 base from V and 3 bases from J; junction bases left unmatched: 2. CDR3 DNA sequence: TGTGCCAGCAGCTTAGTAGACAGGGGCTACGAGCAGTACTTC. Its translation: CASSLVDRGYEQYF.

The rearrangement joins TRBV5-1 to TRBJ1-2, with D uncertain. Trimming stripped 4 bases from V and 8 bases from J, with 21 bases between. CDR3 length: 15 amino acids. CDR1 and CDR2 (germline): SGHRS, YFSETQ. This CDR3 reads CASSPDPNARPGYTF. CDR3 nucleotides: TGCGCCAGCAGCCCCGACCCGAACGCCAGGCCCGGCTACACCTTC. Variable domain in full (rest from reference TRBV5-1 and TRBJ1-2): KAGVTQTPRYLIKTRGQQVTLSCSPISGHRSVSWYQQTPGQGLQFLFEYFSETQRNKGNFPGRFSGRQFSNSRSEMNVSTLELGDSALYLCASSPDPNARPGYTFGSGTRLTVV.

This sequence joins TRBV27 and TRBJ2-2; 9 bases map to TRBD1. V was pared by 6 bases and J by 7 bases, with 12 bases of the junction left unmatched. This CDR3 has 16 residues. Germline V gene lookup returns CDR1 MNHEY and CDR2 SMNVEV (reference sequence). CDR3 in DNA: TGTGCCAGCAGCCCCCTCAAGGGACAGGGAGGCGGGGAGCTGTTTTTT. Its protein product is CASSPLKGQGGGELFF.

The CDR3: CASRRQNQRTFF. DNA for the CDR3: TGTGCCAGCAGACGACAGAATCAAAGGACTTTCTTT. The genes are TRBV12-3 or TRBV12-4 and TRBJ1-1, with a tentative D call TRBD1 (5 bases). Trimming stripped 6 bases from V and 12 bases from J, with 17 bases between. The CDR3 has 12 amino acids.